Listed below are T cell receptor beta chains from one sample, sequenced in a study of cytomegalovirus exposure and HLA in healthy donors. Sequencing used immunoSEQ multiplex PCR; TCRdb keeps in-frame clones, though not all of them. The table includes 100,000 to 150,000 clones, approximately 70% detected once. The sequenced material came from PBMCs. The source is a man aged 60 to 75 in good health and CMV-seropositive. Each CDR3 is given with its conserved first and last residue. A D gene is named only where the DNA matches it firmly. A row's size may be missing; if present it is once, few, many or a size class.

j_call: TRBJ2-5; v_call: TRBV5-1; d_call: TRBD1; clone_size: once; cdr3_aa: CASSTGQGGETQYF; cdr3_nt: TGCGCCAGCAGCACGGGACAGGGGGGAGAGACCCAGTACTTC
j_call: TRBJ1-3; v_call: TRBV6-1; d_call: -; clone_size: -; cdr3_aa: CASSEVHSTGNTIYF; cdr3_nt: TGTGCCAGCAGTGAAGTCCACAGTACTGGAAACACCATATATTTT
j_call: TRBJ2-7; v_call: TRBV28; d_call: TRBD1; clone_size: -; cdr3_aa: CASRQGVSYEQYF; cdr3_nt: TGTGCCAGTCGACAGGGGGTCTCCTACGAGCAGTACTTC
j_call: TRBJ2-1; v_call: TRBV2; d_call: TRBD1; clone_size: few; cdr3_aa: CASTNDRDNEQFF; cdr3_nt: TGTGCCAGCACCAATGACAGGGACAATGAGCAGTTCTTC
j_call: TRBJ1-2; v_call: TRBV30; d_call: -; clone_size: once; cdr3_aa: CAWTRGATAYGYTF; cdr3_nt: TGTGCCTGGACCCGGGGAGCTACTGCTTATGGCTACACCTTC
j_call: TRBJ2-2; v_call: TRBV25-1; d_call: -; clone_size: -; cdr3_aa: CASSEYGESNTGELFF; cdr3_nt: TGTGCCAGTAGTGAATATGGAGAATCGAACACCGGGGAGCTGTTTTTT
j_call: TRBJ1-5; v_call: TRBV6-5; d_call: TRBD1; clone_size: -; cdr3_aa: CASMGNTGGHQPQHF; cdr3_nt: TGTGCCAGCATGGGGAATACAGGGGGCCATCAGCCCCAGCATTTT
j_call: TRBJ2-1; v_call: TRBV9; d_call: TRBD2; clone_size: -; cdr3_aa: CASSVGVAGGHNEQFF; cdr3_nt: TGTGCCAGCAGCGTAGGGGTAGCGGGGGGGCACAATGAGCAGTTCTTC
j_call: TRBJ1-2; v_call: TRBV2; d_call: -; clone_size: -; cdr3_aa: CASTGGSWYGYTF; cdr3_nt: TGTGCCAGCACTGGAGGGAGCTGGTATGGCTACACCTTC
j_call: TRBJ2-1; v_call: TRBV13; d_call: TRBD2; clone_size: -; cdr3_aa: CASSPGTSGGNEQFF; cdr3_nt: TGTGCCAGCAGCCCTGGGACTAGCGGGGGCAATGAGCAGTTCTTC
j_call: TRBJ2-3; v_call: TRBV28; d_call: -; clone_size: -; cdr3_aa: CATVFGQGYTDTQYF; cdr3_nt: TGTGCCACCGTTTTTGGGCAGGGCTACACAGATACGCAGTATTTT
j_call: TRBJ1-4; v_call: TRBV2; d_call: -; clone_size: -; cdr3_aa: CASTRRGTFATNEKLFF; cdr3_nt: TGTGCCAGCACTCGTAGGGGAACCTTTGCAACTAATGAAAAACTGTTTTTT
j_call: TRBJ2-3; v_call: TRBV5-1; d_call: TRBD2; clone_size: -; cdr3_aa: CASSRTSGGATMADTQYF; cdr3_nt: TGCGCCAGCAGCAGGACTAGCGGGGGCGCCACAATGGCAGATACGCAGTATTTT
j_call: TRBJ2-2; v_call: TRBV15; d_call: TRBD1; clone_size: -; cdr3_aa: CATSIGQGVWAGELFF; cdr3_nt: TGTGCCACCAGCATTGGGCAGGGGGTTTGGGCCGGGGAGCTGTTTTTT
j_call: TRBJ2-1; v_call: TRBV5-1; d_call: TRBD2; clone_size: -; cdr3_aa: CASSVAGGSLDEQFF; cdr3_nt: TGCGCCAGCAGCGTTGCGGGGGGCTCTTTAGATGAGCAGTTCTTC
j_call: TRBJ1-1; v_call: TRBV7-6; d_call: TRBD1; clone_size: -; cdr3_aa: CASSSRQGAQAFF; cdr3_nt: TGTGCCAGCAGCTCCCGACAGGGGGCCCAGGCTTTCTTT
j_call: TRBJ1-6; v_call: TRBV19; d_call: TRBD1; clone_size: -; cdr3_aa: CASSIRDSNSPLHF; cdr3_nt: TGTGCCAGTAGTATCCGGGACAGTAATTCACCCCTCCACTTT
j_call: TRBJ2-2; v_call: TRBV5-1; d_call: TRBD2; clone_size: few; cdr3_aa: CASSSLGLASGELFF; cdr3_nt: TGCGCCAGCAGCTCCCTGGGACTAGCGAGCGGGGAGCTGTTTTTT
j_call: TRBJ2-7; v_call: TRBV5-1; d_call: TRBD1; clone_size: -; cdr3_aa: CASSDGTVYEQYF; cdr3_nt: TGCGCCAGCAGCGACGGGACAGTCTACGAGCAGTACTTC
j_call: TRBJ2-7; v_call: TRBV5-5; d_call: TRBD1; clone_size: -; cdr3_aa: CASSTTGATNYEQYF; cdr3_nt: TGTGCCAGCAGCACCACAGGGGCCACGAACTACGAGCAGTACTTC
j_call: TRBJ1-1; v_call: TRBV7-8; d_call: -; clone_size: -; cdr3_aa: CASSLKLAAGAFF; cdr3_nt: TGTGCCAGCAGCTTAAAACTGGCCGCGGGAGCTTTCTTT
j_call: TRBJ1-3; v_call: TRBV5-4; d_call: -; clone_size: few; cdr3_aa: CASRSGVASGNTIYF; cdr3_nt: TGTGCCAGCAGGTCCGGAGTAGCCTCTGGAAACACCATATATTTT
j_call: TRBJ2-4; v_call: TRBV2; d_call: -; clone_size: -; cdr3_aa: CASRKDIIIQYF; cdr3_nt: TGTGCCAGCAGGAAAGACATCATCATTCAGTACTTC
j_call: TRBJ2-3; v_call: TRBV30; d_call: TRBD1; clone_size: -; cdr3_aa: CAWRQGGDTQYF; cdr3_nt: TGTGCCTGGAGACAGGGGGGAGATACGCAGTATTTT
j_call: TRBJ2-3; v_call: TRBV5-1; d_call: -; clone_size: few; cdr3_aa: CASYKGGPLGGADTQYF; cdr3_nt: TGCGCCAGCTATAAAGGTGGGCCCCTCGGGGGTGCAGATACGCAGTATTTT
j_call: TRBJ2-7; v_call: TRBV6-1; d_call: TRBD1; clone_size: -; cdr3_aa: CASTGGIFGYEQYF; cdr3_nt: TGTGCCAGCACAGGGGGCATATTCGGGTACGAGCAGTACTTC
j_call: TRBJ2-2; v_call: TRBV5-4; d_call: -; clone_size: -; cdr3_aa: CASSLVGGGSSTGELFF; cdr3_nt: TGTGCCAGCAGCTTGGTAGGCGGCGGGTCGAGCACCGGGGAGCTGTTTTTT
j_call: TRBJ1-5; v_call: TRBV7-6; d_call: -; clone_size: -; cdr3_aa: CASSFDPGRSNQPQHF; cdr3_nt: TGTGCCAGCAGCTTTGACCCGGGTAGAAGCAATCAGCCCCAGCATTTT
j_call: TRBJ2-1; v_call: TRBV19; d_call: TRBD2; clone_size: few; cdr3_aa: CASSLGTSSTLGPYNEQFF; cdr3_nt: TGTGCCAGTAGTCTAGGGACTAGCTCCACTCTAGGGCCTTACAATGAGCAGTTCTTC
j_call: TRBJ2-7; v_call: TRBV28; d_call: TRBD1; clone_size: -; cdr3_aa: CASSPDRGKSGRPLVHEQYF; cdr3_nt: TGTGCCAGCAGTCCGGACAGGGGGAAGAGCGGGCGGCCATTGGTCCACGAGCAGTACTTC
j_call: TRBJ2-1; v_call: TRBV7-3; d_call: -; clone_size: -; cdr3_aa: CASSWDSDNEQFF; cdr3_nt: TGTGCCAGCAGCTGGGACTCAGACAATGAGCAGTTCTTC
j_call: TRBJ2-7; v_call: TRBV7-9; d_call: TRBD2; clone_size: many; cdr3_aa: CASNQLAGGGEQYF; cdr3_nt: TGTGCCAGCAACCAACTAGCGGGGGGGGGAGAGCAGTACTTC
j_call: TRBJ1-2; v_call: TRBV10-3; d_call: TRBD1; clone_size: -; cdr3_aa: CAIRGQGLNYGYTF; cdr3_nt: TGTGCCATCAGGGGACAGGGACTTAACTATGGCTACACCTTC
j_call: TRBJ2-1; v_call: TRBV29-1; d_call: TRBD2; clone_size: -; cdr3_aa: CSVEVSASGGGEQFF; cdr3_nt: TGCAGCGTTGAAGTGTCGGCTAGCGGGGGAGGTGAGCAGTTCTTC
j_call: TRBJ2-1; v_call: TRBV11-1; d_call: TRBD2; clone_size: -; cdr3_aa: CASSLDLRLAGGREQFF; cdr3_nt: TGTGCCAGCAGCTTAGACTTAAGGCTAGCGGGGGGGCGCGAGCAGTTCTTC
j_call: TRBJ1-2; v_call: TRBV11-1; d_call: -; clone_size: -; cdr3_aa: CASRPATGNYGYTF; cdr3_nt: TGTGCCAGCAGGCCCGCGACAGGAAACTATGGCTACACCTTC
j_call: TRBJ2-5; v_call: TRBV30; d_call: TRBD2; clone_size: few; cdr3_aa: CAWRGLAGGNQETQYF; cdr3_nt: TGTGCCTGGAGAGGTCTAGCGGGGGGTAACCAAGAGACCCAGTACTTC
j_call: TRBJ2-7; v_call: TRBV5-1; d_call: TRBD1; clone_size: few; cdr3_aa: CASRPAGQGYEQYF; cdr3_nt: TGCGCCAGCAGACCTGCCGGACAGGGGTACGAGCAGTACTTC
j_call: TRBJ2-6; v_call: TRBV4-2; d_call: TRBD1; clone_size: -; cdr3_aa: CAIADRVSSGANVLTF; cdr3_nt: TGTGCCATTGCGGACAGGGTAAGCTCTGGGGCCAACGTCCTGACTTTC
j_call: TRBJ2-1; v_call: TRBV15; d_call: TRBD2; clone_size: -; cdr3_aa: CATSREASGGAGEQFF; cdr3_nt: TGTGCCACCAGCAGAGAGGCTAGCGGGGGGGCCGGTGAGCAGTTCTTC
j_call: TRBJ2-5; v_call: TRBV6-7; d_call: -; clone_size: -; cdr3_aa: CASSSPIETQYF; cdr3_nt: TGTGCCAGCAGTTCTCCTATTGAGACCCAGTACTTC
j_call: TRBJ1-4; v_call: TRBV28; d_call: -; clone_size: -; cdr3_aa: CASSLQGNNEKLFF; cdr3_nt: TGTGCCAGCAGTTTACAGGGTAATAATGAAAAACTGTTTTTT
j_call: TRBJ1-1; v_call: TRBV7-9; d_call: TRBD1; clone_size: once; cdr3_aa: CASSPQGGDTEAFF; cdr3_nt: TGTGCCAGCAGCCCACAGGGGGGGGACACTGAAGCTTTCTTT
j_call: TRBJ2-7; v_call: TRBV6-5; d_call: -; clone_size: -; cdr3_aa: CASSYSGGSYEQYF; cdr3_nt: TGTGCCAGCAGTTACTCGGGGGGATCCTACGAGCAGTACTTC
j_call: TRBJ2-3; v_call: TRBV28; d_call: TRBD2; clone_size: -; cdr3_aa: CASQRLAGNTDTQYF; cdr3_nt: TGTGCCAGTCAACGACTAGCGGGAAACACAGATACGCAGTATTTT
j_call: TRBJ2-7; v_call: TRBV6-5; d_call: TRBD2; clone_size: -; cdr3_aa: CASSYSRVSYSGEQYF; cdr3_nt: TGTGCCAGCAGTTACTCGAGAGTTTCCTATAGCGGGGAGCAGTACTTC
j_call: TRBJ1-5; v_call: TRBV2; d_call: -; clone_size: once; cdr3_aa: CASSEIRAGGNQPQHF; cdr3_nt: TGTGCCAGCAGTGAGATACGGGCCGGGGGCAATCAGCCCCAGCATTTT
j_call: TRBJ2-3; v_call: TRBV4-2; d_call: -; clone_size: -; cdr3_aa: CASSQPSTDTQYF; cdr3_nt: TGTGCCAGCAGCCAACCTAGCACAGATACGCAGTATTTT
j_call: TRBJ2-7; v_call: TRBV6-5; d_call: TRBD1; clone_size: -; cdr3_aa: CASRTDRGATYEQYF; cdr3_nt: TGTGCCAGCAGAACTGACAGGGGGGCTACCTACGAGCAGTACTTC
j_call: TRBJ1-1; v_call: TRBV28; d_call: TRBD1; clone_size: -; cdr3_aa: CASGIQGGNTEAFF; cdr3_nt: TGTGCCAGCGGGATACAGGGGGGGAACACTGAAGCTTTCTTT
j_call: TRBJ2-6; v_call: TRBV11-3; d_call: TRBD1; clone_size: once; cdr3_aa: CASSAGTGGAGGANVLTF; cdr3_nt: TGTGCCAGCAGCGCGGGGACAGGGGGCGCAGGAGGGGCCAACGTCCTGACTTTC
j_call: TRBJ1-4; v_call: TRBV5-1; d_call: -; clone_size: -; cdr3_aa: CASSLEGGNEKLFF; cdr3_nt: TGCGCCAGCAGCCTGGAAGGGGGTAATGAAAAACTGTTTTTT
j_call: TRBJ2-5; v_call: TRBV5-1; d_call: -; clone_size: few; cdr3_aa: CASSYQGGGETQYF; cdr3_nt: TGCGCCAGCAGCTACCAGGGAGGGGGGGAGACCCAGTACTTC